These 31 T cell receptor beta chains originate from one sample sequenced in a study of PD-L1 blockade in urothelial cancer. Assay: immunoSEQ multiplex PCR; the TCRdb copy retains only in-frame clones and omits some. The table shows tens of thousands of clones, with around four fifths occurring only once. The time point is: pretreatment peripheral blood. The starting material was PBMCs, obtained around atezolizumab (anti-PD-L1) treatment. The receptors here all came from a man aged 40-49 years with urothelial cancer.

The rearrangement links TRBV29-1 to TRBJ1-2; D remains ambiguous. There are 13 residues in the CDR3. The V end was cut by 1 base, the J end by 0 bases, with 6 bases between. Germline values: CDR1 SQVTM, CDR2 ANQGSEA. CDR3 bases: TGCAGCGTTGAAGCCAAAACTAACTATGGCTACACCTTC. This sequence encodes CSVEAKTNYGYTF.

V usage is TRBV7-2 and J usage is TRBJ2-3, with D perhaps matching TRBD2 (6 bases). Germline values: CDR1 SGHTA, CDR2 FQGNSA. V was cut by 1 base and J by 1 base, with 9 bases left in between. This CDR3 region has 15 residues. The CDR3 reads CASSLDGSGTDTQYF. The DNA for the CDR3 is TGTGCCAGCAGCTTAGACGGGAGCGGCACAGATACGCAGTATTTT.

The gene calls are TRBV5-8 and TRBJ1-1; D remains unclear. V dropped 5 bases and J dropped 1 base, with 12 bases sitting between them. The length of the CDR3 is 14 residues. Germline V CDR1 and CDR2: SGHTS, YDEGEE. The CDR3 spells CASSWVGENTEAFF. In nucleotides, the CDR3 is TGTGCCAGCAGTTGGGTCGGGGAGAACACTGAAGCTTTCTTT. Using reference TRBV5-8 and TRBJ1-1 for the parts outside the CDR3, the full variable domain is EAGVTQSPTHLIKTRGQQATLRCSPISGHTSVYWYQQALGLGLQFLLWYDEGEERNRGNFPPRFSGRQFPNYSSELNVNALELEDSALYLCASSWVGENTEAFFGQGTRLTVV.

The chain recombines TRBV29-1 with TRBJ2-3; D gene ambiguous. Per the germline V gene, CDR1 is SQVTM and CDR2 is ANQGSEA. Trimming took 7 bases from V and 4 from J, leaving 18 bases between them. This CDR3 has 14 amino acids. Written as DNA, the CDR3 is TGCAGCGCTGTAGGTTGGAAGAGCGCAGATACGCAGTATTTT. It encodes CSAVGWKSADTQYF.

V and J are TRBV9 and TRBJ2-3, with TRBD2 as a possible D gene (6 bases). Per germline, CDR1 SGDLS and CDR2 YYNGEE. V lost 0 bases to trimming and J lost 3 bases, with 14 bases between them. The CDR3 is made up of 16 amino acids. CDR3 nucleotide sequence: TGTGCCAGCAGCGTAGGGCCCCGGGAGTCTACAGATACGCAGTATTTT. Translation: CASSVGPRESTDTQYF.

The chain has TRBV10-3 and TRBJ2-7; D perhaps matches TRBD2 (5 bases). This CDR3 has 16 amino acids. The V and J ends lost 2 bases and 2 bases respectively, with 16 bases between them. In germline, CDR1 is ENHRY, CDR2 SYGVKD. CDR3 sequence reads: CAISEPPDFPTYEQYF. DNA of the CDR3: TGTGCCATCAGTGAGCCGCCGGACTTCCCAACCTACGAGCAGTACTTC.

The V gene is TRBV14, the J gene TRBJ1-1; D is unresolved. This CDR3 contains 16 residues. In germline, CDR1 is SGHDN, CDR2 FVKESK. Trimming took 0 bases from V and 3 from J, leaving 14 bases between them. The CDR3 nucleotides read TGTGCCAGCAGCCAAGAGCAGGCCATGGAGGACACTGAAGCTTTCTTT. This translates into CASSQEQAMEDTEAFF.

The V call is TRBV9, the J call TRBJ1-1; possible D gene TRBD1, 5 bases. Germline CDR1 is SGDLS and CDR2 is YYNGEE. This CDR3 region has 14 residues. V dropped 4 bases and J dropped 6 bases, with 16 bases sitting between them. CDR3 coding DNA: TGTGCCAGCAGCCCGGACACTTCGGACGCTGAAGCTTTCTTT. Its protein product is CASSPDTSDAEAFF. The full variable domain, with the rest looked up from reference TRBV9 and TRBJ1-1, is DSGVTQTPKHLITATGQRVTLRCSPRSGDLSVYWYQQSLDQGLQFLIQYYNGEERAKGNILERFSAQQFPDLHSELNLSSLELGDSALYFCASSPDTSDAEAFFGQGTRLTVV.

This clone was recorded only once. The rearrangement uses TRBV27 and TRBJ1-1, with unresolved D. V gave up 2 bases and J gave up 0 bases, with 4 bases separating them. This CDR3 spans 13 amino acids. Germline V gives CDR1 MNHEY, CDR2 SMNVEV (reference sequence). CDR3 protein: CASSLTVNTEAFF. The CDR3 coding sequence is TGTGCCAGCAGTTTAACAGTGAACACTGAAGCTTTCTTT.

The chain couples TRBV27 to TRBJ2-3; D uncertain. Trimming took off 4 bases at V and 1 base at J, with 9 bases between the two ends. Germline V gene lookup returns CDR1 MNHEY and CDR2 SMNVEV (reference sequence). This CDR3 spans 14 amino acids. The CDR3 DNA reads TGTGCCAGCAGTTCCGTTTTTGGCACAGATACGCAGTATTTT. Translated, it gives CASSSVFGTDTQYF.

The rearrangement links TRBV2 to TRBJ2-4, with TRBD1 as a possible D gene (5 bases). The V end lost 6 bases, the J end lost 0 bases, and 9 bases lay between the germline ends. The CDR3 is 14 amino acids. CDR1 is SNHLY and CDR2 is FYNNEI in the germline V gene. In nucleotides, the CDR3 is TGTGCCAGCAGGAGGACACTAGCCAAAAACATTCAGTACTTC. Protein: CASRRTLAKNIQYF.

The chain is built from TRBV6-1 and TRBJ2-3, with D maybe TRBD2 (5 bases). The V gene's germline CDR1 is MNHNS and CDR2 SASEGT. V dropped 4 bases and J dropped 2 bases, with 16 bases sitting between them. The CDR3 has 16 amino acids. The CDR3, as DNA: TGTGCCAGCAGTGTATCGGCGTCCGGGAACACAGATACGCAGTATTTT. Its protein is CASSVSASGNTDTQYF.

This rearrangement joins TRBV19 to TRBJ1-1; D may be TRBD1 (6 bases). CDR1 and CDR2 from the germline V gene are LNHDA and SQIVND (reference sequence). Trimming removed 4 bases from V and 3 bases from J, with 12 bases in between. CDR3 size: 14 residues. The DNA of the CDR3 is TGTGCCAGTAGTAACAGGGCATATGACACTGAAGCTTTCTTT. It is translated as CASSNRAYDTEAFF. The full variable domain, rest sourced from reference TRBV19 and TRBJ1-1, is DGGITQSPKYLFRKEGQNVTLSCEQNLNHDAMYWYRQDPGQGLRLIYYSQIVNDFQKGDIAEGYSVSREKKESFPLTVTSAQKNPTAFYLCASSNRAYDTEAFFGQGTRLTVV.

The chain recombines TRBV7-2 with TRBJ2-7; D is perhaps TRBD1 (5 bases). The length of the CDR3 is 14 residues. V shed 1 base and J shed 2 bases, with 9 bases lying between them. From germline, CDR1 is SGHTA and CDR2 FQGNSA. The CDR3 DNA reads TGTGCCAGCAGCTTAGATGGGGCAACCTACGAGCAGTACTTC. It is translated as CASSLDGATYEQYF.

The chain joins TRBV7-9 to TRBJ2-7; 9 bases agree with TRBD1. With V trimmed by 2 bases and J by 6 bases, 5 bases remained unmatched. CDR1 is SEHNR and CDR2 is FQNEAQ in the germline V gene (reference sequence). The CDR3 runs 14 residues. The CDR3 loop is CASSLTTGGGEQYF. CDR3 nucleotides: TGTGCCAGCAGCTTAACCACAGGGGGCGGCGAGCAGTACTTC.

The chain uses TRBV12-5 and TRBJ2-3, with D possibly matching TRBD1 (7 bases). The CDR3 spans 13 residues. Trimming stripped 4 bases from V and 6 bases from J, with 11 bases between. CDR1 and CDR2 from the germline V gene are LGHNT and FRNRAP. CDR3 in amino acids: CASGSRGRDTQYF. The CDR3 region has the DNA TGTGCTAGTGGTTCCAGGGGGAGGGATACGCAGTATTTT.

The chain has TRBV30 and TRBJ2-3, with 12 positions matching TRBD2. This CDR3 is built from 17 residues. V lost 3 bases, J lost 1 base, and 8 bases stayed unmatched. From germline, CDR1 is GTSNPN and CDR2 SVGIG (reference sequence). CDR3 nucleotides: TGTGCCTGGAGGGCTAGCGGGAGGGCCAGGGGCACAGATACGCAGTATTTT. Residues: CAWRASGRARGTDTQYF.

Only one count was recorded for this clone. V is TRBV6-5 and J is TRBJ1-5; 10 bases line up with TRBD1. V was pared by 6 bases and J by 7 bases, with 9 bases of the junction left unmatched. The CDR3 consists of 15 residues. The germline V gene encodes CDR1 MNHEY and CDR2 SVGAGI. The CDR3 bases are TGTGCCAGCAGCCGACGGACAGGGGGACAACAGCCCCAGCATTTT. It codes for CASSRRTGGQQPQHF.

This rearrangement joins TRBV9 to TRBJ2-7; 9 positions match TRBD1. The germline V gene has CDR1 SGDLS and CDR2 YYNGEE. This CDR3 contains 19 residues. The ends lost 4 bases at V and 6 bases at J; junction bases unmatched: 23. The CDR3 nucleotides are TGTGCCAGCAGCCCCCTCAGTCGGGGGGTGGGACAGGGAGCAGGCGAGCAGTACTTC. It codes for CASSPLSRGVGQGAGEQYF.

This clone has a single count. This chain links TRBV27 with TRBJ1-4; TRBD1 matches at 8 bases. The CDR3 spans 14 residues. V trimming: 6 bases; J trimming: 5 bases; junction bases outside the gene matches: 5. Germline values: CDR1 MNHEY, CDR2 SMNVEV (reference sequence). The CDR3 region is CASRLTGANEKLFF. The CDR3 DNA sequence: TGTGCCAGCAGATTGACAGGGGCCAATGAAAAACTGTTTTTT. The complete variable domain, with remaining parts taken from reference TRBV27 and TRBJ1-4, reads EAQVTQNPRYLITVTGKKLTVTCSQNMNHEYMSWYRQDPGLGLRQIYYSMNVEVTDKGDVPEGYKVSRKEKRNFPLILESPSPNQTSLYFCASRLTGANEKLFFGSGTQLSVL.

CDR3 in DNA: TGTGCCAGCAGACAGCAGGTGACCGGGGAGCTGTTTTTT. It is translated as CASRQQVTGELFF. J is TRBJ2-2 and V is TRBV7-9; D ambiguous. V was trimmed by 6 bases and J by 5 bases, leaving 10 bases between them. The CDR3 has 13 amino acids. The germline gives CDR1 SEHNR, CDR2 FQNEAQ (reference sequence).

Only a few counts were recorded for this clone. The chain has TRBV5-5 and TRBJ1-2, with D unclear. This CDR3 comprises 16 residues. The germline CDR1 and CDR2 sequences are SGHKS and YYEKEE (reference sequence). Trimming cost V 1 base and J 3 bases, with 16 bases left between them. The CDR3 loop reads CASSLIPGFRDYGYTF. DNA for the CDR3: TGTGCCAGCAGCTTGATACCGGGATTTAGGGACTATGGCTACACCTTC.

The chain has TRBV10-1 and TRBJ1-5; D call uncertain. Germline V CDR1 and CDR2: WNHNN, SYGVQD (reference sequence). The V end lost 10 bases, the J end lost 7 bases, and 5 bases lay between the germline ends. CDR3 length: 9 amino acids. The CDR3 bases are TGCGCCATTCTACAGCCCCAGCATTTT. Translating it yields CAILQPQHF.

J is TRBJ2-7 and V is TRBV9, with 11 positions matching TRBD1. Unmatched junction bases numbered 14, after V lost 2 bases and J lost 7 bases. Germline V gene lookup returns CDR1 SGDLS and CDR2 YYNGEE. The CDR3 contains 17 residues. CDR3 nucleotide sequence: TGTGCCAGCAGCGTGGGGGTTTTTGGACAGGGGGCCGGGGAGCAGTACTTC. Protein sequence: CASSVGVFGQGAGEQYF.

This chain connects TRBV18 to TRBJ1-2; TRBD1 matches at 8 bases. This CDR3 spans 15 amino acids. CDR1 is KGHSH and CDR2 is LQKENI in the germline V gene. V was clipped by 3 bases and J by 4 bases; unmatched bases: 7. The CDR3 DNA reads TGTGCCAGCTCACCTGGGACAGGCGGACTCTATGGCTACACCTTC. Translating gives CASSPGTGGLYGYTF.

The chain has TRBV28 and TRBJ1-5; D uncertain. Germline V gene sequence: CDR1 MDHEN, CDR2 SYDVKM. CDR3 size: 15 residues. Trimming cost V 5 bases and J 0 bases, with 11 bases left between them. The DNA for the CDR3 is TGTGCCAGCAGTGTGACCGACTCTAGCAATCAGCCCCAGCATTTT. Translation gives CASSVTDSSNQPQHF.

The chain is built from TRBV11-3 and TRBJ1-3; D ambiguous. Germline loops: CDR1 SGHNT, CDR2 YENEEA. The CDR3 loop spans 17 amino acids. V shed 5 bases and J shed 0 bases, with 17 bases lying between them. CDR3 residues: CASSQGDGTISGNTIYF. In DNA form, the CDR3 reads TGTGCCAGCAGCCAAGGAGATGGCACCATCTCTGGAAACACCATATATTTT.

J is TRBJ1-2 and V is TRBV19; D possibly corresponds to TRBD1 (6 bases). This CDR3 region has 14 residues. From germline, CDR1 is LNHDA and CDR2 SQIVND (reference sequence). V lost 6 bases and J 8 bases, leaving 19 bases between the germline ends. For the CDR3, the DNA is TGTGCCAGTAGCCCCGGGCAGGGGACGGGCGGCTACACCTTC. It specifies CASSPGQGTGGYTF.

The chain employs TRBV21-1 and TRBJ1-1; TRBD1, the table's D call, lacks a check against the DNA. TRBV21-1 is a known pseudogene. This CDR3 has 16 amino acids. The CDR3 region is CASSLQGVSVNTEAFF. For the CDR3, the DNA is TGTGCCAGCAGCCTCCAGGGGGTGAGCGTAAACACTGAAGCTTTCTTT.

The chain employs TRBV5-1 and TRBJ2-2; 11 bases agree with TRBD2. Trimming removed 2 bases from V and 8 bases from J; junction bases left unmatched: 2. The CDR3 sequence is 14 residues long. In germline, CDR1 is SGHRS, CDR2 YFSETQ. For the CDR3, the DNA is TGCGCCAGCAGCTTTCGACTAGCGGGAGGGGAGCTGTTTTTT. This encodes CASSFRLAGGELFF. Together with reference TRBV5-1 and TRBJ2-2, the CDR3 gives the full variable domain: KAGVTQTPRYLIKTRGQQVTLSCSPISGHRSVSWYQQTPGQGLQFLFEYFSETQRNKGNFPGRFSGRQFSNSRSEMNVSTLELGDSALYLCASSFRLAGGELFFGEGSRLTVL.

The genes are TRBV5-1 and TRBJ2-1; 11 positions agree with TRBD1. The trim removed 6 bases at V and 9 bases at J, leaving 8 bases unmatched. The V gene's germline CDR1 is SGHRS and CDR2 YFSETQ. The CDR3 runs 14 residues. Written as DNA, the CDR3 is TGCGCCAGCAACCGGGGACAGGGGGTAAGTGAGCAGTTCTTC. It codes for CASNRGQGVSEQFF.